A single T cell receptor beta chain is shown here with its context. These data are taken from a study of blood T cell dynamics during melanoma immunotherapy. Specified time point: pre-treatment baseline. CDR3 length equals 16 residues. Germline CDR1 is SGDLS and CDR2 is YYNGEE. The V and J ends lost 2 bases and 7 bases, in that order; junction bases with no gene match: 10. Some clones are missing from TCRdb's copy, which holds only in-frame ones; the method was immunoSEQ multiplex PCR. The data contain several thousand clones, around 93% of them seen just once; the ten biggest clones take up less than 0.55%.

This chain links TRBV9 with TRBJ2-1; 9 positions agree with TRBD2. The sequence came from a human donor with melanoma. The specimen was effector memory CD8+ T cells from blood, collected from a patient treated with checkpoint blockade. As DNA, the CDR3 is TGTGCCAGCAGCGTCACGGACAGCCTAGCGGGAAATGAGCAGTTCTTC. Translated: CASSVTDSLAGNEQFF.